This TCR beta chain was captured by sequencing in a study of cytomegalovirus exposure and HLA in healthy donors (dated by TCRdb to about 2017). About the full investigation: According to a later analysis, one platform produced both the 110 or so validation repertoires and the roughly 650 repertoires of the first cohort. The study aimed to test whether cataloging public T cell receptors could reveal signatures of past pathogen exposure. Along with the roughly 700-subject first cohort, a separate validation cohort of more than 90 different subjects was used. To predict cytomegalovirus infection status, the study combined high-throughput TCR immunosequencing, statistical association of individual TCRs with disease status, and machine learning.

There are 13 amino acids in the CDR3, from cysteine to phenylalanine inclusive. Of all the DNA, just the CDR3 is kept, 39 bases in frame from base 1. CDR1 and CDR2, per the germline V gene, are KGHSH and LQKENI. Trimming takes 2 bases from V and 5 bases from J, and the germline ends sit 9 bases apart. Points on this clone: This receptor's antigen is unknown. No per-base quality is available; no much larger clone lies one base away.

Libraries were built with the immunoSEQ multiplex PCR assay. In the paper's pipeline: A statistical classification framework was developed to diagnose cytomegalovirus status using the catalog of TCR beta chain sequences. This immuneACCESS table, as held by TCRdb, lists in-frame sequences with V and J called but not all clones. Of the missing ones, under half trace to an unresolved V gene in checked studies; the others have no known cause. Clonal size and the V and J genes are those of that table, whereas D and trimming came from the DNA. The sample profile shows fewer than 400,000 clones; around 90% of them were found once. The ten biggest clones cover around 0.91% of the sample. The investigation overall reported the following: A few of the identified cytomegalovirus-associated TCR beta chains were confirmed in vitro to be specific for cytomegalovirus antigens. The classifier was reported to diagnose cytomegalovirus status with high specificity and sensitivity in both the original and validation cohorts. Of the cluster scores, 94% were above 0 in a later analysis, which found that TCRs clustered in the first cohort also tended to co-occur in the 120 validation repertoires. A later analysis lacked HLA typing for the validation cohort, so it scored co-occurrence in that cohort across all 110 or so repertoires. The authors suggested that the approach could potentially be extended to other disease states and immunological phenotypes. The study listed 150 to 200 TCR beta chains as associated with cytomegalovirus. While some public TCRs were present in many individuals, most TCR sequences turned up only very rarely across donors.

Donors formed part of the validation cohort, which comprised over a hundred subjects and was distinct from the first cohort of under 850 subjects. The rearranged chain carries TRBV18 and TRBJ1-1, and perhaps TRBD1 as D gene, on 5 matching bases. This receptor was identified in a man aged 25 to 40 in good health and CMV-seronegative. Sequences were obtained from PBMCs. The CDR3 sequence is CASSPWGGTEAFF. DNA sequence: TGTGCCAGCTCACCATGGGGGGGTACTGAAGCTTTCTTT.